Each of the 10 T cell receptor beta chains below was sequenced from the same sample in a study of naive and memory T cell subsets. An equimolar mix of two oligonucleotides served as the beta constant-region primer for TRBC1 and TRBC2. MiXCR was run by TCRdb on the UMI-ligation and nested PCR reads, yielding one entry per CDR3 protein. The sample lists some 85,000 distinct CDR3 sequences; 10% to 15% were seen once. Sequencing was done on a sample of central memory CD4+ T cells from blood. The receptor source for this set is a human donor in good health.

On this clonotype itself: A much more abundant neighbour one base away suggests this may be a read error. Lacking the conserved final phenylalanine or tryptophan, this CDR3 likely reflects a read error. The V and J genes are TRBV28 and TRBJ2-7, with D tentatively TRBD2 (5 bases). Deletions cut 1 base from V and 5 bases from J, with 21 bases between. Germline values: CDR1 MDHEN, CDR2 SYDVKM. The CDR3 is 17 residues long. This CDR3 is CASSLYHPKSEAHEQYL. The DNA of the CDR3 is TGTGCCAGCAGTTTATATCACCCTAAATCGGAGGCCCACGAGCAGTACTTA.

The V call is TRBV5-4, the J call TRBJ2-5; 7 bases agree with TRBD2. The germline CDR1 and CDR2 sequences are SGHNT and YYREEE (reference sequence). The CDR3 has 15 amino acids. Trimming took 5 bases from V and 2 from J; bases not matched to a gene: 9. The CDR3 is CASSLPGGSQETQYF. The CDR3 coding sequence is TGTGCCAGCAGTTTACCGGGAGGAAGTCAAGAGACCCAGTACTTC.

About this clonotype: As the CDR3 is not closed by the conserved phenylalanine or tryptophan, this likely results from a read error. The V and J genes are TRBV10-3 and TRBJ1-3; 12 bases line up with TRBD1. The V gene end was trimmed by 5 bases and the J gene end by 4 bases; junction bases not matched to a gene: 9. This CDR3 region has 17 residues. CDR1 ENHRY and CDR2 SYGVKD come from the germline V gene. The CDR3, as DNA: TGTGCCATCAGTTCCCAGGGGACAGGGGGCAACGGAAACACCATATATTCT. Translating gives CAISSQGTGGNGNTIYS.

This clonotype was found many times. The chain combines TRBV7-2 with TRBJ2-6; no definite D call. V lost 2 bases to trimming and J lost 3 bases, with 8 bases between them. The CDR3 runs 15 residues. Germline V gene sequence: CDR1 SGHTA, CDR2 FQGNSA. DNA of the CDR3: TGTGCCAGCAGCTTAAAGCCGAGTGGGGCCAACGTCCTGACTTTC. Residues: CASSLKPSGANVLTF.

This clonotype has only a few counts. The rearrangement joins TRBV19 to TRBJ1-4, with a possible D match to TRBD1 (5 bases). The CDR3 consists of 15 residues. Germline CDR1 reads LNHDA; CDR2 reads SQIVND (reference sequence). Deletions cut 4 bases from V and 0 bases from J, with 9 bases between. The CDR3 DNA reads as TGTGCCAGTAGTACACAGGTCTCAACTAATGAAAAACTGTTTTTT. This encodes CASSTQVSTNEKLFF. The full variable domain, in which reference TRBV19 and TRBJ1-4 provide the parts outside the CDR3, is DGGITQSPKYLFRKEGQNVTLSCEQNLNHDAMYWYRQDPGQGLRLIYYSQIVNDFQKGDIAEGYSVSREKKESFPLTVTSAQKNPTAFYLCASSTQVSTNEKLFFGSGTQLSVL.

This rearrangement joins TRBV20-1 to TRBJ2-1; D gene ambiguous. CDR1 and CDR2 from the germline V gene are DFQATT and SNEGSKA (reference sequence). Trimming removed 0 bases from V and 10 bases from J, with 7 bases in between. CDR3 length equals 11 residues. The CDR3 reads CSARDLEEQFF. The CDR3, as DNA: TGCAGTGCTAGAGATCTAGAGGAGCAGTTCTTC.

This clonotype was seen a few times. The genes are TRBV5-1 and TRBJ2-5; 8 nucleotides align to TRBD2. The CDR3 contains 15 residues. Germline values: CDR1 SGHRS, CDR2 YFSETQ. Trimming cost V 0 bases and J 5 bases; bases outside gene matches: 6. The CDR3 nucleotides read TGCGCCAGCAGCTTGGCGGGCGGGAGGATGGAGACCCAGTACTTC. Protein: CASSLAGGRMETQYF.

A few counts support this clonotype. The gene calls are TRBV9 and TRBJ1-1; D is possibly TRBD1 (6 bases). V was shortened by 4 bases and J by 3 bases, with 16 bases between the two germline ends. The CDR3 has 15 amino acids. The germline V gene has CDR1 SGDLS and CDR2 YYNGEE. The CDR3 region has the DNA TGTGCCAGCAGCTCTGACACAGGGAGGCACACTGAAGCTTTCTTT. It translates to CASSSDTGRHTEAFF. Full variable domain (rest looked up from reference TRBV9 and TRBJ1-1): DSGVTQTPKHLITATGQRVTLRCSPRSGDLSVYWYQQSLDQGLQFLIQYYNGEERAKGNILERFSAQQFPDLHSELNLSSLELGDSALYFCASSSDTGRHTEAFFGQGTRLTVV.

The V gene is TRBV12-3 or TRBV12-4, the J gene TRBJ2-3; 12 positions agree with TRBD2. This CDR3 is 15 amino acids long. V shed 10 bases and J 6 bases; nucleotides not matched to a gene: 11. The CDR3 DNA sequence: TGTGCCATCAGACGACTAGCGGGAGAGGTGGATACGCAGTATTTT. It encodes CAIRRLAGEVDTQYF.

The gene calls are TRBV28 and TRBJ2-1; 15 positions match TRBD2. Per the germline V gene, CDR1 is MDHEN and CDR2 is SYDVKM. The V and J ends lost 5 bases and 7 bases, in that order; junction bases with no gene match: 12. The CDR3 contains 18 residues. The DNA of the CDR3 is TGTGCCAGCAGTCCCTATGGACTAGCGGGAGGGCCCAGGAATGAGCAGTTCTTC. This codes for CASSPYGLAGGPRNEQFF. Full variable domain (outside the CDR3, taken from reference TRBV28 and TRBJ2-1): DVKVTQSSRYLVKRTGEKVFLECVQDMDHENMFWYRQDPGLGLRLIYFSYDVKMKEKGDIPEGYSVSREKKERFSLILESASTNQTSMYLCASSPYGLAGGPRNEQFFGPGTRLTVL.